The 17 T cell receptor beta chains in this list originate from one sample, sequenced in a study of T cell responses to AZD1222 COVID-19 vaccine (dated by TCRdb to about 2021). Library prep was done by the immunoSEQ multiplex PCR assay. TCRdb retrieved this table from immuneACCESS and kept in-frame rearrangements only. Not all clones are present; in checked studies, unresolved V genes account for under half, and no reason is known for the remainder. Here the sample has tens of thousands of clones; about 90% occur a single time. Roughly 5.5% of the sample comes from the top ten. The time point tag for this specimen amounts to: baseline before first vaccination. The meaning of the sample's treatment or condition label: meningococcal conjugate vaccine given as trial control. Specimen: peripheral blood, collected on day 0 of MenACWY control vaccination. The source is an adult in good health.

The gene calls are TRBV11-2 and TRBJ1-1; D call uncertain. Trimming removed 2 bases at V and 4 bases at J, with 11 bases between. CDR1 and CDR2 (germline): SGHAT, FQNNGV. The CDR3 spans 14 residues. The CDR3 loop is CASSLLYASTEAFF. In DNA form, the CDR3 reads TGTGCCAGCAGCTTACTCTACGCGAGCACTGAAGCTTTCTTT.

This sequence joins TRBV6-5 and TRBJ1-2, with a possible D match to TRBD1 (5 bases). The V gene lost 0 bases and the J gene lost 2 bases, with 10 bases spanning the gap. Germline V gene lookup returns CDR1 MNHEY and CDR2 SVGAGI. CDR3 length equals 15 residues. The CDR3 reads CASSYSAGENYGYTF. CDR3 nucleotides: TGTGCCAGCAGTTACTCCGCGGGGGAGAACTATGGCTACACCTTC.

This rearrangement joins TRBV9 to TRBJ1-3, with 7 bases that match TRBD1. The CDR3 sequence is 16 residues long. V shed 1 base, J shed 2 bases, and the junction held 6 bases outside the gene matches. Germline V lookup: CDR1 SGDLS, CDR2 YYNGEE. CDR3 amino acids: CASSVQPGTAGNTIYF. The CDR3, as DNA: TGTGCCAGCAGCGTACAGCCCGGGACAGCTGGAAACACCATATATTTT.

CDR3 amino acids: CASSAQTGTGKEKLFF. The CDR3 DNA follows: TGTGCCAGCAGCGCCCAGACCGGGACAGGGAAAGAAAAACTGTTTTTT. The gene calls are TRBV7-2 and TRBJ1-4, with 9 bases matching TRBD1. The CDR3 contains 16 residues. The V and J ends lost 5 bases and 8 bases, in that order; junction bases with no gene match: 12. Germline CDR1 is SGHTA and CDR2 is FQGNSA.

The genes are TRBV6-6 and TRBJ2-7; the D is unclear. The CDR3 loop spans 13 amino acids. From germline, CDR1 is MNHNY and CDR2 SVGAGI (reference sequence). Trimming took off 3 bases at V and 3 bases at J, with 9 bases between the two ends. CDR3 loop: CASSYWKHYEQYF. In DNA form, the CDR3 reads TGTGCCAGCAGTTATTGGAAGCACTACGAGCAGTACTTC.

The CDR3 protein is CASSWGQGNEQFF. CDR3 bases: TGCGCCAGCAGCTGGGGACAGGGGAATGAGCAGTTCTTC. This sequence joins TRBV5-1 and TRBJ2-1, with TRBD1 matching 10 bases. In germline, CDR1 is SGHRS, CDR2 YFSETQ. The CDR3 spans 13 residues. The trim removed 3 bases at V and 7 bases at J, leaving 1 base unmatched.

This chain joins TRBV29-1 and TRBJ2-2; 11 nucleotides line up with TRBD2. Per germline, CDR1 SQVTM and CDR2 ANQGSEA. Losses at the gene ends were 6 bases for V and 5 bases for J; bases not matched to a gene: 5. The CDR3 spans 14 residues. The CDR3 region has the DNA TGCAGCGTAGTAGCGGGAGGGCCTACCGGGGAGCTGTTTTTT. Translating it yields CSVVAGGPTGELFF.

This clone was recorded a few times. V and J are TRBV19 and TRBJ2-7; TRBD1 matches 7 bases. The trim removed 4 bases at V and 2 bases at J, leaving 5 bases unmatched. The CDR3 runs 14 residues. CDR1 LNHDA and CDR2 SQIVND come from the germline V gene (reference sequence). Written as DNA, the CDR3 is TGTGCCAGTAGTAAACAGGGGCCGACCTACGAGCAGTACTTC. This translates into CASSKQGPTYEQYF.

The chain carries TRBV6-4 and TRBJ1-2, with D uncertain. CDR3 length: 12 residues. Between the trimmed V and J ends, which lost 2 bases and 8 bases, there was a span of 9 bases. Germline loops: CDR1 MRHNA, CDR2 SNTAGT. The CDR3 protein is CASSDPGYGYTF. The DNA for the CDR3 is TGTGCCAGCAGTGACCCTGGGTACGGCTACACCTTC.

The chain employs TRBV11-2 and TRBJ2-7; TRBD2 agrees at 11 bases. J gave up 5 bases and V 4 bases, and 10 bases lay outside the gene matches. The CDR3 loop spans 16 amino acids. The germline gives CDR1 SGHAT, CDR2 FQNNGV. CDR3 coding DNA: TGTGCCAGCAGCTACCTAACTAGCGGGAGTAACGACGAGCAGTACTTC. Its protein is CASSYLTSGSNDEQYF.

The rearrangement links TRBV5-1 to TRBJ1-6; weak D call: TRBD1 (6 bases). The CDR3 length is 15 residues. Trimming left V 3 bases short and J 7 bases short, with 14 bases between. CDR1 and CDR2 from the germline V gene are SGHRS and YFSETQ. The chain's CDR3 is CASSSQGVGNSPLHF. CDR3 DNA sequence: TGCGCCAGCAGCTCACAGGGAGTTGGGAATTCACCCCTCCACTTT.

V usage is TRBV19 and J usage is TRBJ1-5; D may be TRBD1 (6 bases). Looked up from germline, CDR1 is LNHDA and CDR2 is SQIVND (reference sequence). Trimming shortened V by 7 bases and J by 4 bases, and 20 bases separated the two germline ends. CDR3 length: 16 residues. CDR3 DNA: TGTGCCAGTACCCCTATCACAGGGCTCCCTAATCAGCCCCAGCATTTT. This encodes CASTPITGLPNQPQHF.

V gene TRBV7-2 combines with J gene TRBJ1-6, with D unresolved. Germline lookup yields CDR1 SGHTA and CDR2 FQGNSA. The CDR3 runs to 15 residues. V was pared by 4 bases and J by 2 bases, with 9 bases between. The CDR3 protein is CASSSAGTYNSPLHF. For the CDR3, the DNA is TGTGCCAGCAGCTCTGCTGGAACCTATAATTCACCCCTCCACTTT.

The table lists this clone with a count of one. The chain uses TRBV28 and TRBJ1-1; D is undetermined. This CDR3 spans 11 amino acids. The germline V and J ends were trimmed by 1 base and 4 bases, with 1 base remaining between them. Germline CDR1 and CDR2: MDHEN and SYDVKM. This chain's CDR3 is CASSLSTEAFF. The CDR3 bases are TGTGCCAGCAGTTTATCCACTGAAGCTTTCTTT.

A single count supports this clone. The V and J genes are TRBV9 and TRBJ1-2; D is ambiguous. Looked up from germline, CDR1 is SGDLS and CDR2 is YYNGEE. CDR3 length equals 15 residues. Trimming removed 7 bases at V and 1 base at J, with 17 bases between. The CDR3 here is CASHSPPGSNYGYTF. In nucleotides, the CDR3 is TGTGCCAGCCACTCCCCCCCGGGCAGTAACTATGGCTACACCTTC.

This clone was seen only a few times. The rearrangement links TRBV6-6 to TRBJ1-4, with D hard to call. This CDR3 has 13 amino acids. Per germline, CDR1 MNHNY and CDR2 SVGAGI (reference sequence). V dropped 6 bases and J dropped 8 bases, with 13 bases sitting between them. In DNA form, the CDR3 reads TGTGCCAGCAGCCACCACGCGGAAGAAAAACTGTTTTTT. Its protein product is CASSHHAEEKLFF.

The chain recombines TRBV11-2 with TRBJ1-2; D perhaps matches TRBD1 (6 bases). CDR3 length: 15 residues. Germline assignment: CDR1 SGHAT and CDR2 FQNNGV. Deletions cut 2 bases from V and 3 bases from J, with 13 bases between. CDR3 in DNA: TGTGCCAGCAGCTTACCCAGGGGTGGTGACTATGGCTACACCTTC. This gives the protein CASSLPRGGDYGYTF.